The TCR beta chain under discussion was sequenced for a study of blood T cell repertoires in COVID-19 (TCRdb year 2020). General notes on the study: Samples covering the acute and convalescent phases of COVID-19 were provided by collaborators in the United States, Italy and Spain. The prospective study material was composed of cDNA or gDNA derived from T cells, B-cell-depleted T cells, or PBMCs. The dataset comprised deeply sampled blood TCRbeta repertoires from subjects exposed to, actively infected with, or recovered from COVID-19. The repertoires were released in a freely available public database intended as a resource for research on the immune response to SARS-CoV-2. The samples were drawn from two sources: the first 160 participants of the ongoing ImmuneRACE study, and 1,000 to 1,500 subjects contributed by 6 global collaborators. A de-identified subject ID, COVID-19 status, age in years and sex were almost always included in the sample metadata. HLA class I and class II types, where available, came from metadata supplied by the sample provider rather than from assay-based typing.

Points the paper makes about the study in general: How much clinical and demographic metadata was included differed by source and by participant, and the metadata was provided uncurated.

In the case of this clone: No antigen is known for it. The sample holds no much larger clone one base away, and base qualities are not on file.

TCRbeta CDR3 regions were amplified from genomic DNA by means of the immunoSEQ Assay, a bias-controlled multiplex PCR. The source study handled its data this way. Within the assay, amplification of reference gene primers was used to estimate how many nucleated cells each sample contained. To quantify the absolute abundance of each unique TCRbeta CDR3 rearrangement, sequence reads were collapsed and filtered. Productive Simpson clonality was computed per sample as the square root of Simpson's diversity index over productive rearrangements. Not all clones reach the TCRdb copy of this immuneACCESS table, which keeps in-frame sequences only. Checked studies attribute under half of the gap to unresolved V genes and leave the rest unexplained. Clone size and the V and J calls come from that table; the DNA yielded D and trimming. The sample has about 150,000 clones on record, 86% of them singletons. Of the sample, roughly 4.3% is held by the ten largest clones.

From its cysteine to its phenylalanine, the CDR3 spans 14 amino acids. The DNA shown is the 42-base CDR3, in frame from base 1. Germline trimming: 3 bases from V, 10 bases from J; junction bases outside gene matches: 6. The germline V gene specifies MDHEN as CDR1 and SYDVKM as CDR2. Participants in the prospective study were enrolled through a virtual design, were aged 18 to 89 years, and lived in roughly 24 United States geographic areas. Cohort assignment in the prospective study relied on participant-reported clinical history from a screening survey and a study questionnaire. Recovered participants in ImmuneRACE Cohort 3 were defined as having two consecutive negative NP/OP PCR tests, clearance from a healthcare professional, or resolution of symptoms. Each participant in the prospective study had whole blood, serum and a nasopharyngeal or oropharyngeal swab collected by mobile phlebotomists. Participants in the prospective study had the option to provide additional blood draws and questionnaires over a roughly two-month period. Prospective study blood samples were shipped either frozen or at room temperature before DNA extraction.

The sequencing sample was made of PBMCs or T cells enriched from blood (not recorded which). The TCR originated in a man aged 50 to 60 who had recovered from COVID-19. This chain is built from TRBV28 and TRBJ1-6, with 7 junctional bases fitting TRBD1. The CDR3 in this case is CASSLGQKESPLHF. The DNA reads as follows: TGTGCCAGCAGTTTGGGACAGAAGGAATCACCCCTCCACTTT.